The entry below gives a single TCR beta chain sequence along with its context. The sample belongs to a study of cytomegalovirus exposure and HLA in healthy donors. 13 Jbeta primers and 60 Vbeta primers were used for the PCR. The table came from immunoSEQ multiplex PCR; TCRdb's copy has only in-frame clones and leaves some out. The sample records more than 90,000 clones, approximately 72% being singletons. V lost 0 bases to trimming and J lost 0 bases, with 12 bases between them. The CDR3 consists of 18 residues. Germline loops: CDR1 SGHVS, CDR2 FNYEAQ. The receptor was derived from a man aged 40-50 years in good health and CMV-seropositive. The V call is TRBV7-6, the J call TRBJ2-6; D remains ambiguous. The sample consisted of PBMCs. The CDR3 protein is CASSLALSLGSGANVLTF. The CDR3 DNA follows: TGTGCCAGCAGCTTAGCCCTCAGCCTAGGCTCTGGGGCCAACGTCCTGACTTTC.